These 26 T cell receptor beta chains were all obtained from the same sample, sequenced in a study of CD8 T cells in ankylosing spondylitis. TCRdb fed the 5' RACE reads into MiXCR, producing one record per CDR3 protein. The sample records almost 30,000 distinct CDR3 sequences, 5.3% being singletons. Sequenced: blood, either unsorted or a sorted T cell fraction (not recorded which). The receptors here all came from a female donor with ankylosing spondylitis or in good health (not recorded which).

This clonotype occurred many times. The rearrangement joins TRBV9 to TRBJ2-2; D is undetermined. Germline V gene sequence: CDR1 SGDLS, CDR2 YYNGEE. This CDR3 spans 13 amino acids. V was shortened by 0 bases and J by 6 bases, with 6 bases between the two germline ends. The CDR3 DNA follows: TGTGCCAGCAGCGTAGATCGGGCCGGGGAGCTGTTTTTT. Protein: CASSVDRAGELFF.

This clonotype occurred many times. The gene calls are TRBV9 and TRBJ2-5; the match to TRBD1 covers 8 bases. There are 15 residues in the CDR3. J was trimmed by 1 base and V by 0 bases; bases with no gene match: 2. Germline V gene sequence: CDR1 SGDLS, CDR2 YYNGEE. The CDR3: CASSVGGQGQETQYF. The CDR3 DNA is TGTGCCAGCAGCGTAGGCGGACAGGGCCAAGAGACCCAGTACTTC.

This clonotype came up many times. The rearrangement joins TRBV5-1 to TRBJ2-3; unclear D gene. The CDR3 sequence is 8 residues long. Trimming pared 9 bases from V and 6 bases from J, leaving 2 bases between. The germline gives CDR1 SGHRS, CDR2 YFSETQ. CDR3 protein: CATDTQYF. In nucleotides, the CDR3 is TGCGCCACCGATACGCAGTATTTT.

This clonotype ranks as medium-sized. The chain employs TRBV9 and TRBJ1-1; D not resolved. The germline CDR1 and CDR2 sequences are SGDLS and YYNGEE. Trimming cost V 0 bases and J 2 bases, with 11 bases left between them. This CDR3 region has 15 residues. The CDR3 here is CASSVDLGRNTEAFF. In DNA, the CDR3 is TGTGCCAGCAGCGTAGATCTGGGTAGAAACACTGAAGCTTTCTTT.

This clonotype has ten or more counts. V is TRBV9 and J is TRBJ2-2; D uncertain. The CDR3 is 14 amino acids. Trimming removed 2 bases from V and 6 bases from J, with 11 bases in between. Germline V gene lookup returns CDR1 SGDLS and CDR2 YYNGEE. The CDR3 DNA is TGTGCCAGCAGCGTTAATGCCGAGTCCGGGGAGCTGTTTTTT. It yields the protein CASSVNAESGELFF.

Ten or more counts support this clonotype. The chain has TRBV9 and TRBJ2-1; 9 bases are shared with TRBD2. V dropped 0 bases and J dropped 6; count of bases not matched to a gene: 7. The V gene's germline CDR1 is SGDLS and CDR2 YYNGEE. The CDR3 has 16 residues. The CDR3 loop is CASSVAGAGGRNEQFF. The CDR3 DNA reads as TGTGCCAGCAGCGTAGCCGGAGCGGGAGGTCGCAATGAGCAGTTCTTC.

This clonotype was observed many times. This chain joins TRBV9 and TRBJ2-1; 10 bases line up with TRBD2. The CDR3 extends over 16 amino acids. The germline V gene encodes CDR1 SGDLS and CDR2 YYNGEE. Trimming took 3 bases from V and 1 from J; bases not matched to a gene: 4. The CDR3 DNA sequence: TGTGCCAGCAGCGCGAGCGGGGGGGCGTCCTACAATGAGCAGTTCTTC. Its protein is CASSASGGASYNEQFF.

In its sample, this clonotype was seen many times. The gene calls are TRBV9 and TRBJ2-7; D gene unclear. Per the germline V gene, CDR1 is SGDLS and CDR2 is YYNGEE. V lost 0 bases, J lost 2 bases, and 9 bases lay in between. This CDR3 is 14 amino acids long. In DNA form, the CDR3 reads TGTGCCAGCAGCGTAGGCCTTGGCCCCTACGAGCAGTACTTC. This sequence encodes CASSVGLGPYEQYF.

This clonotype came up many times. The chain carries TRBV9 and TRBJ1-3; 8 bases are a match to TRBD1. The ends lost 4 bases at V and 3 bases at J; junction bases unmatched: 6. Germline CDR1 SGDLS, CDR2 YYNGEE. This CDR3 has 15 residues. CDR3 nucleotides: TGTGCCAGCAGCCCACGGACAGGGAATGGAAACACCATATATTTT. It encodes CASSPRTGNGNTIYF. Supplemented by reference TRBV9 and TRBJ1-3, the full variable domain reads DSGVTQTPKHLITATGQRVTLRCSPRSGDLSVYWYQQSLDQGLQFLIQYYNGEERAKGNILERFSAQQFPDLHSELNLSSLELGDSALYFCASSPRTGNGNTIYFGEGSWLTVV.

Concerning this clonotype itself: It may be a read error: a sequence one base away is much more abundant. The chain is built from TRBV9 and TRBJ2-1; weak D call: TRBD2 (6 bases). The CDR3 has 13 amino acids. CDR1 is SGDLS, CDR2 YYNGEE, per germline. This CDR3 reads CASSVGLANEQSF. In nucleotides, the CDR3 is TGTGCCAGCAGCGTAGGGCTAGCGAATGAGCAGTCCTTC.

This clonotype was found many times. V is TRBV9 and J is TRBJ2-5; the match to TRBD1 covers 9 bases. In germline, CDR1 is SGDLS, CDR2 YYNGEE. V lost 4 bases to trimming and J lost 1 base; unmatched junction nucleotides: 2. The CDR3 totals 14 residues. The CDR3 is CASSRQGVQETQYF. The CDR3 bases are TGTGCCAGCAGCCGACAGGGGGTCCAAGAGACCCAGTACTTC. The variable domain in full, completed from reference TRBV9 and TRBJ2-5, reads DSGVTQTPKHLITATGQRVTLRCSPRSGDLSVYWYQQSLDQGLQFLIQYYNGEERAKGNILERFSAQQFPDLHSELNLSSLELGDSALYFCASSRQGVQETQYFGPGTRLLVL.

The chain couples TRBV9 to TRBJ2-3; D is perhaps TRBD2 (6 bases). Per the germline V gene, CDR1 is SGDLS and CDR2 is YYNGEE. Trimming removed 4 bases at V and 6 bases at J, with 15 bases between. This CDR3 contains 14 residues. The chain's CDR3 is CASSLRGSRDTQYF. In nucleotides, the CDR3 is TGTGCCAGCAGCTTACGGGGGAGTAGGGATACGCAGTATTTT.

This clonotype was detected many times. This chain links TRBV9 with TRBJ2-3, with D possibly being TRBD2 (6 bases). Trimming removed 4 bases at V and 2 bases at J, with 14 bases between. Looked up from germline, CDR1 is SGDLS and CDR2 is YYNGEE. The CDR3 consists of 15 residues. CDR3: CASSTAGTDTDTQYF. CDR3 in DNA: TGTGCCAGCAGCACGGCGGGGACTGACACAGATACGCAGTATTTT.

This clonotype came up many times. This chain connects TRBV9 to TRBJ2-2, with 10 bases identical to TRBD1. CDR3 length: 15 residues. Germline lookup yields CDR1 SGDLS and CDR2 YYNGEE. Losses at the gene ends were 2 bases for V and 6 bases for J; bases not matched to a gene: 4. This chain's CDR3 is CASSVGTGDAGELFF. CDR3 sequence (DNA): TGTGCCAGCAGCGTCGGGACAGGGGACGCCGGGGAGCTGTTTTTT.

In this sample, this clonotype turned up many times. The chain links TRBV9 to TRBJ1-2, with D perhaps TRBD1 (5 bases). CDR1 is SGDLS and CDR2 is YYNGEE in the germline V gene. The CDR3 runs 13 residues. Deletions cut 0 bases from V and 6 bases from J, with 9 bases between. The CDR3 here is CASSVVGGNGYTF. CDR3 coding DNA: TGTGCCAGCAGCGTAGTCGGGGGTAATGGCTACACCTTC.

This clonotype was observed at least ten times. V gene TRBV9 combines with J gene TRBJ2-3; 9 positions match TRBD1. Germline CDR1 and CDR2: SGDLS and YYNGEE. The CDR3 sequence is 15 residues long. V gave up 4 bases and J gave up 1 base; unmatched junction bases: 4. The CDR3 nucleotides read TGTGCCAGCAGCACCCGGGACAGGGGCACAGATACGCAGTATTTT. Its translation is CASSTRDRGTDTQYF. Combining the CDR3 with reference TRBV9 and TRBJ2-3 gives the whole variable domain DSGVTQTPKHLITATGQRVTLRCSPRSGDLSVYWYQQSLDQGLQFLIQYYNGEERAKGNILERFSAQQFPDLHSELNLSSLELGDSALYFCASSTRDRGTDTQYFGPGTRLTVL.

This clonotype was observed many times. CDR3 bases: TGTGCCAGCAGCGTAGAGGCAGGCACTGGCTTGGAGCAGTACTTC. It yields the protein CASSVEAGTGLEQYF. The chain has TRBV9 and TRBJ2-7; no clear D. V was cut by 0 bases and J by 7 bases, with 17 bases left in between. The CDR3 spans 15 residues. The V gene's germline CDR1 is SGDLS and CDR2 YYNGEE.

This clonotype was detected ten times or more. V usage is TRBV9 and J usage is TRBJ2-1; 8 positions agree with TRBD2. The CDR3 spans 14 residues. Germline V CDR1 and CDR2: SGDLS, YYNGEE. V shed 10 bases and J 8 bases; nucleotides not matched to a gene: 14. Written as DNA, the CDR3 is TGTGCCGGCTCCGGAGGACTAGCTACCGATGAGCAGTTCTTC. This translates into CAGSGGLATDEQFF.

This sequence joins TRBV21-1 and TRBJ2-3; the table names TRBD2, a call not compared with the DNA. TRBV21-1 is tagged as a pseudogene. There are 17 residues in the CDR3. In DNA form, the CDR3 reads TGTGCCAGCAGCAAAGCTCTAGCGGGAGGAGGAACAGATACGCAGTATTTT. It specifies CASSKALAGGGTDTQYF.

This clonotype came up many times. V gene TRBV9 combines with J gene TRBJ2-5; the D gene could be TRBD1 or TRBD2 (6 bases each). CDR3 size: 17 residues. Germline CDR1 reads SGDLS; CDR2 reads YYNGEE. V was cut by 2 bases and J by 2 bases, with 19 bases left in between. In DNA, the CDR3 is TGTGCCAGCAGCGTGGGTAGGGGGGTCTGGGGACAAGAGACCCAGTACTTC. This codes for CASSVGRGVWGQETQYF.

Relative to its sample, this clonotype is medium-sized. The chain uses TRBV9 and TRBJ1-1, with TRBD1 identical over 12 bases. Losses at the gene ends were 3 bases for V and 11 bases for J; bases not matched to a gene: 14. The germline CDR1 and CDR2 sequences are SGDLS and YYNGEE. The CDR3 sequence is 16 residues long. The CDR3 DNA is TGTGCCAGCAGCGCTCAACCAATGGGACAGGGGGCGCAGGCTTTCTTT. The encoded protein is CASSAQPMGQGAQAFF.

This clonotype appeared many times. V usage is TRBV9 and J usage is TRBJ2-2; weak D call: TRBD2 (6 bases). Germline-derived CDR1 and CDR2 are SGDLS and YYNGEE. V lost 1 base and J lost 4, with 11 bases in between. This CDR3 comprises 15 residues. In DNA form, the CDR3 reads TGTGCCAGCAGCGTAATGGGAGGTGGCACCGGGGAGCTGTTTTTT. It yields the protein CASSVMGGGTGELFF.

This clonotype was seen repeatedly, ten times or more. This chain uses TRBV9 with TRBJ2-4; either TRBD1 or TRBD2 may supply D (5 bases each). CDR1 is SGDLS, CDR2 YYNGEE, per germline. This CDR3 spans 15 amino acids. V lost 3 bases, J lost 8 bases, and 18 bases lay in between. CDR3 amino acids: CASSAGRTQGDIQYF. The CDR3 DNA follows: TGTGCCAGCAGCGCCGGACGGACTCAGGGAGACATTCAGTACTTC.

This clonotype occurred a few times. V is TRBV9 and J is TRBJ2-4; 9 bases match TRBD1. CDR1 is SGDLS and CDR2 is YYNGEE in the germline V gene. The CDR3 is 18 residues long. V dropped 2 bases and J dropped 5; count of bases not matched to a gene: 14. CDR3 sequence (DNA): TGTGCCAGCAGCGTCTCTCACATGGGACAGGGAAAACAAAACATTCAGTACTTC. As protein: CASSVSHMGQGKQNIQYF.

This clonotype was found many times. This chain joins TRBV20-1 and TRBJ2-7; possible D gene TRBD2, 6 bases. The CDR3 runs 12 residues. The V and J ends lost 1 base and 3 bases respectively, with 7 bases between them. From germline, CDR1 is DFQATT and CDR2 SNEGSKA (reference sequence). CDR3 amino acids: CSARGLVYEQYF. DNA of the CDR3: TGCAGTGCTAGAGGACTAGTCTACGAGCAGTACTTC.

In its sample, this clonotype was seen many times. The rearrangement joins TRBV9 to TRBJ1-4, with 9 bases that match TRBD1. Trimming took 2 bases from V and 5 from J; bases not matched to a gene: 7. Germline V lookup: CDR1 SGDLS, CDR2 YYNGEE. This CDR3 region has 16 residues. The DNA of the CDR3 is TGTGCCAGCAGCGTCAGGGATGGGACAGGGAATGAAAAACTGTTTTTT. This encodes CASSVRDGTGNEKLFF.